This T cell receptor (beta chain) was captured in a study of CD8+CD57+ T cells in acquired aplastic anemia. Overall study: 3.2 ug was the average amount of DNA from sorted CD4+ and CD8+ cells. Study-level points and caveats: For CD8+ Simpson's diversity, patients and controls showed no significant difference. Researchers report that around 29 CD8+ CDR3 sequences appeared in both patients and controls.

On this clonotype: Its antigen is undetermined.

The template used for profiling TCR beta VDJ and CDR3 was genomic DNA. Each CDR3 protein gets one entry after TCRdb re-called the reads with MiXCR. Of 100,000 to 150,000 distinct CDR3 sequences in the sample, 40% were seen once. Flow cytometry had shown expanded CD8+CD57+ cells in the patients chosen for sequencing. Material: sorted CD4+, CD8+, or CD8+CD57+ T cells (not recorded which) from PBMCs. The sequence came from a human donor with aplastic anemia.

CDR3 in amino acids: CATIPPGGDEKLFF. CDR3 nucleotide sequence: TGTGCCACCATTCCCCCCGGCGGGGATGAAAAACTGTTTTTT. The chain combines TRBV24-1 with TRBJ1-4; D is undetermined. The CDR3 runs 14 residues. The germline gives CDR1 KGHDR, CDR2 SFDVKD. V shed 8 bases and J shed 6 bases, with 15 bases lying between them.